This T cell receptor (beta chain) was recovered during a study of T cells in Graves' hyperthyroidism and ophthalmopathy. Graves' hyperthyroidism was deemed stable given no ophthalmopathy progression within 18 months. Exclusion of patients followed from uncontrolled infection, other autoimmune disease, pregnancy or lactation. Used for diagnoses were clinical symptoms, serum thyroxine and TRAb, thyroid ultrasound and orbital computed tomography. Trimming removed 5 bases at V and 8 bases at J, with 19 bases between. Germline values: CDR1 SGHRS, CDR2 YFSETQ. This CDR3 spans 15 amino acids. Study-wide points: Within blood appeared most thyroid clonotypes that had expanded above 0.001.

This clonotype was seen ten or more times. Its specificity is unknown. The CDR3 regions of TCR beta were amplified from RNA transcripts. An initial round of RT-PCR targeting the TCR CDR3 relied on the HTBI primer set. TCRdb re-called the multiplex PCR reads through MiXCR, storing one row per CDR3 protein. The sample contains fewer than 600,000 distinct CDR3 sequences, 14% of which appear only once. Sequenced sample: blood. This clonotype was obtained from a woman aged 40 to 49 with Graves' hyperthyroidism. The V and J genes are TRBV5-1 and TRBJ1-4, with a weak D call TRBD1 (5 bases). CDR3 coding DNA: TGCGCCAGCAGGACCGGGACGGATGACTGGGAAAAACTGTTTTTT. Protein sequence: CASRTGTDDWEKLFF.